This T cell receptor (beta chain) was identified during a study of blood T cell repertoires in COVID-19. The repertoire was sequenced with immunoSEQ multiplex PCR; TCRdb's copy has only in-frame clones and lacks some. In the table there are around 20,000 clones, about 91% of which are singletons. The V end lost 0 bases, the J end lost 0 bases, and 9 bases lay between the germline ends. This CDR3 is built from 16 residues. The germline V gene encodes CDR1 SGDLS and CDR2 YYNGEE. Sequencing was done on a sample of peripheral blood. This chain links TRBV9 with TRBJ2-2; D possibly corresponds to TRBD1 (6 bases). This sequence originates from a man in his sixties or seventies with active COVID-19. CDR3 in DNA: TGTGCCAGCAGCGTAGCAGACAGGTCGAACACCGGGGAGCTGTTTTTT. Protein sequence: CASSVADRSNTGELFF.